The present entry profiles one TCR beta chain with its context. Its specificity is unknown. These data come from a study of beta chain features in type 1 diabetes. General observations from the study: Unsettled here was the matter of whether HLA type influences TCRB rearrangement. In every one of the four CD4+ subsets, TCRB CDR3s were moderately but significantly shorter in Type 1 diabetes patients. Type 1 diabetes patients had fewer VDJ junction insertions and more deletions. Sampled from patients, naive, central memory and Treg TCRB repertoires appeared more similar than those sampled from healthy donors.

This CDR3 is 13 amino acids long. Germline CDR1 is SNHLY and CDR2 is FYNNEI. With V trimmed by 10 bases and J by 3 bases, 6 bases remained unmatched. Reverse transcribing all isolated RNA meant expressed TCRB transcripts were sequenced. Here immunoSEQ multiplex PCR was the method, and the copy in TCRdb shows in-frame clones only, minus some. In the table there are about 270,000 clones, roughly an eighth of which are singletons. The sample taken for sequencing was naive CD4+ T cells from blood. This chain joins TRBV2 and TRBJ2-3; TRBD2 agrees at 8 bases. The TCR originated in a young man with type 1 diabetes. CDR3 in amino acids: CATRREVTDTQYF. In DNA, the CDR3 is TGTGCCACTCGGCGGGAGGTGACAGATACGCAGTATTTT.